This T cell receptor beta chain comes out of a study of blood T cell repertoires in COVID-19. Background on the study: Donors in the United States, Italy and Spain gave samples during acute or convalescent COVID-19. T cells, B-cell-depleted T cells, or PBMCs supplied cDNA or gDNA.

Per germline, CDR1 MNHEY and CDR2 SVGAGI. CDR3 length equals 12 residues. With 4 bases removed from V and 9 bases from J, the gap between germline ends came to 10 bases. Original methodology: Reference gene primers were amplified, and this amplification served to estimate nucleated cell counts. Profiled with immunoSEQ multiplex PCR; TCRdb holds only in-frame clones, not every one. V and J calls and clone size follow that table, whereas D and trimming were derived from the DNA. The top ten hold roughly 3.5% of the sample, which has approximately 140,000 clones, 70% to 85% seen once. The V call is TRBV6-5, the J call TRBJ1-5; D is possibly TRBD1 (6 bases). Sequencing used peripheral blood. This TCR came from a man between 60 and 75 years old with acute or convalescent COVID-19. This CDR3 reads CASSSQGRPQHF. CDR3 nucleotide sequence: TGTGCCAGCAGTTCACAGGGCCGGCCCCAGCATTTT.